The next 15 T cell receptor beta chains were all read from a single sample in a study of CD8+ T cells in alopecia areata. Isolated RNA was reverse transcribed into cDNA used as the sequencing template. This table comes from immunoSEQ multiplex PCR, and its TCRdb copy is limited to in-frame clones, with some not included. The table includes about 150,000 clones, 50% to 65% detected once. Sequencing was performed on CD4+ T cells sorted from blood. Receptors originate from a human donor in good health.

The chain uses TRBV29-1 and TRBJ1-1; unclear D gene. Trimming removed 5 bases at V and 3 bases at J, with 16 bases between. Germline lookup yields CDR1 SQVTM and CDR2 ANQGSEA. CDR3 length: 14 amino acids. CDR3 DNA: TGCAGCGTTTCAGAGCGCTCGGGCTACACTGAAGCTTTCTTT. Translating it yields CSVSERSGYTEAFF.

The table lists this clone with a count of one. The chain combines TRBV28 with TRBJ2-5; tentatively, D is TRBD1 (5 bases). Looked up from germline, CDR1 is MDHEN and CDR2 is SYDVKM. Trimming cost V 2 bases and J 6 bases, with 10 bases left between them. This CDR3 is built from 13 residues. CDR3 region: CASSLRQGQTQYF. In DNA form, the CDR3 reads TGTGCCAGCAGTTTACGGCAGGGCCAGACCCAGTACTTC.

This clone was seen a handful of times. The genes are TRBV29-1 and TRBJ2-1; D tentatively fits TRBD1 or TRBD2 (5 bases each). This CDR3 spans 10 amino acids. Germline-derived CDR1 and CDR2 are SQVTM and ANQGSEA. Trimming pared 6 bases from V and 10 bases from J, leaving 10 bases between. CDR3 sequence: CSVAWGEQFF. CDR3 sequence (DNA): TGCAGCGTCGCGTGGGGGGAGCAGTTCTTC.

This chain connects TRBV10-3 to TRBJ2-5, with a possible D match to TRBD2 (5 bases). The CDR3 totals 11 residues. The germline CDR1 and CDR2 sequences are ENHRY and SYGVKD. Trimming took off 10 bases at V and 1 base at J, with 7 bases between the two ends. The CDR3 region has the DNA TGTGCCAGTCGGGGCCAAGAGACCCAGTACTTC. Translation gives CASRGQETQYF.

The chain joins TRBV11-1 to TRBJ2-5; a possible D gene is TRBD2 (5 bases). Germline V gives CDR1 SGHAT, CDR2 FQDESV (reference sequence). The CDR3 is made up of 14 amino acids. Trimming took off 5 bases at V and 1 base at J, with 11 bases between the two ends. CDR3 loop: CASSTPRGQETQYF. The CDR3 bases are TGTGCCAGCAGCACCCCCCGGGGCCAAGAGACCCAGTACTTC.

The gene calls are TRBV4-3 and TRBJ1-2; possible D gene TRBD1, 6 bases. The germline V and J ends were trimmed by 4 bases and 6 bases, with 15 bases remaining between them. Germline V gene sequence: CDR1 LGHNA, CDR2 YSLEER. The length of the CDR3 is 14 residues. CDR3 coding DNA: TGCGCCAGCAGCCTGAGCCGGGGGGCGGATGGCTACACCTTC. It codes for CASSLSRGADGYTF.

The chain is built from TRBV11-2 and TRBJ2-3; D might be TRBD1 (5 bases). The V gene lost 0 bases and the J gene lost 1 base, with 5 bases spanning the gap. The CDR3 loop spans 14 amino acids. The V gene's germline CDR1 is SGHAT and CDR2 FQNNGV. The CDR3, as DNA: TGTGCCAGCAGCTTAGACAGGGGCACAGATACGCAGTATTTT. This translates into CASSLDRGTDTQYF.

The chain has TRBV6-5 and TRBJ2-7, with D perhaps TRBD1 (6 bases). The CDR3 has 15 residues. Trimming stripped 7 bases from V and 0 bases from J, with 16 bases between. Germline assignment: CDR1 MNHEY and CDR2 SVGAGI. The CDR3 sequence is CASKSRQGTSYEQYF. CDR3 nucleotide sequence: TGTGCCAGCAAAAGTCGGCAGGGGACCTCCTACGAGCAGTACTTC.

The CDR3 DNA is TGCAGCGCCCGAACCGGGACTAGCGGCTACGAGCAGTACTTC. Translating it yields CSARTGTSGYEQYF. This rearrangement joins TRBV29-1 to TRBJ2-7, with 11 positions matching TRBD2. Germline-derived CDR1 and CDR2 are SQVTM and ANQGSEA. The CDR3 consists of 14 residues. The V segment lost 7 bases and the J segment 3 bases; nucleotides outside the gene matches: 8.

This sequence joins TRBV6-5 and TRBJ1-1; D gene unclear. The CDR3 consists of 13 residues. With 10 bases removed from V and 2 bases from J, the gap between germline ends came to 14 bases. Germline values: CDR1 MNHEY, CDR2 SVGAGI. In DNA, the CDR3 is TGTGCCACCTCACACGGCCGAAACACTGAAGCTTTCTTT. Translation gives CATSHGRNTEAFF.

The CDR3 region is CASSLAETQYF. DNA of the CDR3: TGTGCCAGCAGCTTGGCGGAGACCCAGTACTTC. This chain links TRBV5-6 with TRBJ2-5; D unresolved. This CDR3 has 11 amino acids. Trimming removed 0 bases from V and 5 bases from J, with 2 bases in between. From germline, CDR1 is SGHDT and CDR2 YYEEEE.

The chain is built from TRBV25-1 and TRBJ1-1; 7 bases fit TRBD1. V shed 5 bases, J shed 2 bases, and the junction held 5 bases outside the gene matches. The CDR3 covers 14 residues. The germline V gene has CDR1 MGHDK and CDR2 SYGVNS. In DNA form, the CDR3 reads TGTGCCAGCAGTCAAAACAGGGGAAACACTGAAGCTTTCTTT. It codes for CASSQNRGNTEAFF.

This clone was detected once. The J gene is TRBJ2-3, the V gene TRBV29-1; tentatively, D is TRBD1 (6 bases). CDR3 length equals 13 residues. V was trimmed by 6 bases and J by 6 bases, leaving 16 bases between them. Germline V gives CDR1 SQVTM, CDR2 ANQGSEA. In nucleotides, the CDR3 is TGCAGCGTCAGAGAAGGGGGAAGGGATACGCAGTATTTT. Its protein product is CSVREGGRDTQYF.

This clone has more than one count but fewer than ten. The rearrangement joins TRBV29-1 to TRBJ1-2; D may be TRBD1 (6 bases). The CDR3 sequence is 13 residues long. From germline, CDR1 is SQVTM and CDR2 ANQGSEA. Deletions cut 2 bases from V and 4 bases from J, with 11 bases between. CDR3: CSVESGGGYGYTF. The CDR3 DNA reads TGCAGCGTTGAATCGGGGGGCGGCTATGGCTACACCTTC.

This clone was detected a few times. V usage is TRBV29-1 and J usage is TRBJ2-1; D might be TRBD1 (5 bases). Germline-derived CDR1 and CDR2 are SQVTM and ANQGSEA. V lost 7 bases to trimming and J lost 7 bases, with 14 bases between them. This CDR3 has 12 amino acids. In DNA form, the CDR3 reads TGCAGCGCCGATTTTCAGGGAAATGAGCAGTTCTTC. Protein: CSADFQGNEQFF.